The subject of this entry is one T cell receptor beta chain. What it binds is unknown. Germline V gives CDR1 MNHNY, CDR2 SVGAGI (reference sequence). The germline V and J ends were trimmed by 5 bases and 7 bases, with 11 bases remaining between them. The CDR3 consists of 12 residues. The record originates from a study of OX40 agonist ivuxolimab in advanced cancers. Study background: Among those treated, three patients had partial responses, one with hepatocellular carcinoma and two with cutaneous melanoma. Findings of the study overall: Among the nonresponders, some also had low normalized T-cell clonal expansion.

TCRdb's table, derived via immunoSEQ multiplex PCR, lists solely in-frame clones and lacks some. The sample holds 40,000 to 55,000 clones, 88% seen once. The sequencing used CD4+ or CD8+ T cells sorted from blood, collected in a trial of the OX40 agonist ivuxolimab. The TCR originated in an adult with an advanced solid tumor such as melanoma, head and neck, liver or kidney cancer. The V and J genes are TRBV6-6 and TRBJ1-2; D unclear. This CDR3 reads CASSKILVGYTF. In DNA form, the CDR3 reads TGTGCCAGCAGTAAGATCCTGGTTGGCTACACCTTC.